This TCR beta chain derives from a study of T cell changes during pregnancy in multiple sclerosis. Sequencing was performed with immunoSEQ multiplex PCR; in TCRdb, only in-frame clones are kept and a portion is missing. Among more than 90,000 clones, about 93% were seen once, and the ten largest hold approximately 1.4%. The CDR3 length is 14 residues. With V trimmed by 5 bases and J by 2 bases, 5 bases remained unmatched. Germline V CDR1 and CDR2: MNHNS, SASEGT. The chain carries TRBV6-1 and TRBJ2-7, with 8 nucleotides matching TRBD2. The clonotype comes from a female donor with multiple sclerosis, enrolled in a pregnancy study. Sequencing used peripheral blood, obtained in the third trimester of pregnancy. CDR3 in DNA: TGTGCCAGCAGTCCGACGGGGGGGGCCTACGAGCAGTACTTC. Translated, it gives CASSPTGGAYEQYF.